A single sample is the source of the 10 T cell receptor beta chains below, sequenced in a study of PD-1 blockade in classical Hodgkin lymphoma. Indicated time point: newly diagnosed, previously untreated cHL patient sample. Investigators isolated CD4+ T cells from thawed PBMCs through magnetic negative selection. Using immunoSEQ multiplex PCR, the repertoire was profiled, and TCRdb retains in-frame clones only, with some absent. The sample contains roughly 31,000 clones, roughly 90% of which appear only once. The sample taken for sequencing was CD4+ T cells from blood. The receptors were gathered from a human donor with classical Hodgkin lymphoma.

This clone has only one observation. The CDR3 DNA reads as TGTGCCTTAAACAGGGGAAGGTTTCATAATTCACCCCTCCACTTT. Protein product: CALNRGRFHNSPLHF. This chain joins TRBV30 and TRBJ1-6; 7 bases align to TRBD1. CDR1 and CDR2 from the germline V gene are GTSNPN and SVGIG (reference sequence). There are 15 residues in the CDR3. Unmatched junction bases numbered 11, after V lost 7 bases and J lost 5 bases.

This chain connects TRBV5-1 to TRBJ2-3, with TRBD2 matching over 8 bases. The CDR3 is made up of 14 amino acids. Trimming took 7 bases from V and 5 from J; bases not matched to a gene: 9. Germline V CDR1 and CDR2: SGHRS, YFSETQ. CDR3: CASLAGTTGDTQYF. As DNA, the CDR3 is TGCGCCAGCTTAGCGGGGACGACGGGAGATACGCAGTATTTT.

The V gene is TRBV11-2, the J gene TRBJ2-1; 9 positions agree with TRBD2. The length of the CDR3 is 15 residues. Trimming took 6 bases from V and 5 from J; bases not matched to a gene: 8. Germline-derived CDR1 and CDR2 are SGHAT and FQNNGV. DNA of the CDR3: TGTGCCAGCAGAGAACCGGGACTAGCTAACAATGAGCAGTTCTTC. Translating gives CASREPGLANNEQFF.

This clone occurred a few times. V is TRBV2 and J is TRBJ1-2; unclear D gene. The CDR3 covers 14 residues. The germline gives CDR1 SNHLY, CDR2 FYNNEI. The V and J ends lost 2 bases and 4 bases respectively, with 11 bases between them. CDR3 sequence (DNA): TGTGCCAGCAGTGAACGGCAGTTACTCTATGGCTACACCTTC. It translates to CASSERQLLYGYTF.

This chain joins TRBV6-5 and TRBJ1-1, with 7 bases that match TRBD1. This CDR3 has 15 amino acids. The ends lost 2 bases at V and 0 bases at J; junction bases unmatched: 3. Germline V gene sequence: CDR1 MNHEY, CDR2 SVGAGI. CDR3 in DNA: TGTGCCAGCAGTTACCGACAGGGCATGAACACTGAAGCTTTCTTT. This gives the protein CASSYRQGMNTEAFF.

The V call is TRBV6-5, the J call TRBJ2-5, with 9 bases lining up with TRBD1. Trimming at V came to 7 bases and at J to 4 bases, leaving 4 bases not matched to a gene. CDR3 size: 13 residues. Per germline, CDR1 MNHEY and CDR2 SVGAGI. The CDR3, as DNA: TGTGCCAGCACCAAGACAGGGGGAGAGACCCAGTACTTC. It is translated as CASTKTGGETQYF.

This chain links TRBV10-3 with TRBJ1-5; no clear D. Germline-derived CDR1 and CDR2 are ENHRY and SYGVKD. This CDR3 region has 13 residues. V gave up 4 bases and J gave up 8 bases, with 12 bases separating them. Written as DNA, the CDR3 is TGTGCCATCAGTGGAGGGAGGAACGAGCCCCAGCATTTT. Translation gives CAISGGRNEPQHF.

This chain connects TRBV7-8 to TRBJ1-5; D is unclear. Trimming removed 3 bases from V and 5 bases from J, with 11 bases in between. The CDR3 runs 14 residues. Germline lookup yields CDR1 SGHVS and CDR2 FQNEAQ. The DNA of the CDR3 is TGTGCCAGCAGCTTTCGGGTCGGGGATCAGCCCCAGCATTTT. Its translation is CASSFRVGDQPQHF.

V and J are TRBV10-2 and TRBJ1-2, with 8 nucleotides matching TRBD1. The CDR3 totals 14 residues. V lost 3 bases, J lost 8 bases, and 8 bases stayed unmatched. CDR1 WSHSY and CDR2 SAAADI come from the germline V gene. CDR3 loop: CASSDPDRGKGYTF. For the CDR3, the DNA is TGCGCCAGCAGTGACCCCGACAGGGGTAAGGGCTACACCTTC.

This clone has more than one count but fewer than ten. This rearrangement joins TRBV28 to TRBJ1-1; D is unresolved. Looked up from germline, CDR1 is MDHEN and CDR2 is SYDVKM. Trimming shortened V by 9 bases and J by 1 base, and 6 bases separated the two germline ends. The CDR3 is 11 residues long. CDR3 in amino acids: CASAWNTEAFF. CDR3 nucleotides: TGTGCCAGTGCATGGAACACTGAAGCTTTCTTT. Supplemented by reference TRBV28 and TRBJ1-1, the full variable domain reads DVKVTQSSRYLVKRTGEKVFLECVQDMDHENMFWYRQDPGLGLRLIYFSYDVKMKEKGDIPEGYSVSREKKERFSLILESASTNQTSMYLCASAWNTEAFFGQGTRLTVV.